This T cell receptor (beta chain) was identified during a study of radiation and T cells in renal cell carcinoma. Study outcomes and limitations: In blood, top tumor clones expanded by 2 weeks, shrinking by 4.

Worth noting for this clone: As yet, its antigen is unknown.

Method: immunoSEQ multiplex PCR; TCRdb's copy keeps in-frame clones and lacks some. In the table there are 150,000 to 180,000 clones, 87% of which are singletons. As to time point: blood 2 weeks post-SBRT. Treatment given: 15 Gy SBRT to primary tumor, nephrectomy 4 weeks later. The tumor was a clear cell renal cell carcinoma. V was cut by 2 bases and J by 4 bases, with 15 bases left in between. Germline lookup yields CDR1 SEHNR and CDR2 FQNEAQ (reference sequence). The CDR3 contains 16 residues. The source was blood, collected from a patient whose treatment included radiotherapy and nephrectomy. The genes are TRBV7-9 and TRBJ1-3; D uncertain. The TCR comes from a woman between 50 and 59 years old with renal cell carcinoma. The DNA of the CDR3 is TGTGCCAGCAGCTTACGCTTGAGGGATTCAGGAAACACCATATATTTT. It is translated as CASSLRLRDSGNTIYF. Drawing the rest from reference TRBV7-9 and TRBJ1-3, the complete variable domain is DTGVSQNPRHKITKRGQNVTFRCDPISEHNRLYWYRQTLGQGPEFLTYFQNEAQLEKSRLLSDRFSAERPKGSFSTLEIQRTEQGDSAMYLCASSLRLRDSGNTIYFGEGSWLTVV.